The 14 T cell receptor beta chains below come from one sample, sequenced in a study of T cell repertoires in cytomegalovirus infection. TCRdb itself ran the reads through MiXCR, one entry per CDR3 protein. In the table there are under 300,000 distinct CDR3 sequences, 15% to 20% of which are singletons. The sample taken for sequencing was CD8+ T cells from PBMCs. The receptors here all came from a human donor in good health (CMV status not recorded). Some clones in this sample may be carry-over from other donors' samples.

This clonotype was detected only a few times. The V call is TRBV29-1, the J call TRBJ1-1; 8 nucleotides match TRBD1. The CDR3 loop spans 16 amino acids. Trimming cost V 0 bases and J 7 bases; bases outside gene matches: 13. The germline CDR1 and CDR2 sequences are SQVTM and ANQGSEA. The CDR3 coding sequence is TGCAGCGTTGAAGATCCGGGACAGGTGGGTATCGGTGAAGCTTTCTTT. It translates to CSVEDPGQVGIGEAFF. Full variable domain (missing parts from reference TRBV29-1 and TRBJ1-1): SAVISQKPSRDICQRGTSLTIQCQVDSQVTMMFWYRQQPGQSLTLIATANQGSEATYESGFVIDKFPISRPNLTFSTLTVSNMSPEDSSIYLCSVEDPGQVGIGEAFFGQGTRLTVV.

This clonotype came up a few times. The chain joins TRBV12-3 or TRBV12-4 to TRBJ1-3; D remains ambiguous. V lost 7 bases and J 0 bases, leaving 19 bases between the germline ends. The CDR3 runs 17 residues. CDR3 in DNA: TGTGCCAGCAAATCCCTCCCGGACGTAGACTCTGGAAACACCATATATTTT. Amino acid sequence: CASKSLPDVDSGNTIYF.

This clonotype occurred many times. The V and J genes are TRBV7-9 and TRBJ2-3; 9 bases fit TRBD2. The germline gives CDR1 SEHNR, CDR2 FQNEAQ (reference sequence). V lost 0 bases, J lost 6 bases, and 16 bases stayed unmatched. CDR3 length: 19 amino acids. In DNA, the CDR3 is TGTGCCAGCAGCTTAGCGCTTTTTCAGCGGGGGGACAGCCGGGATACGCAGTATTTT. It translates to CASSLALFQRGDSRDTQYF.

The chain couples TRBV2 to TRBJ1-6, with D possibly TRBD1 on 5 matching bases. CDR1 is SNHLY, CDR2 FYNNEI, per germline. The CDR3 spans 14 residues. V shed 1 base and J shed 5 bases, with 6 bases lying between them. CDR3 in DNA: TGTGCCAGCAGTGAAGGACAGAATAATTCACCCCTCCACTTT. It yields the protein CASSEGQNNSPLHF.

On this clonotype: This could be a read error, since a much larger clone is one nucleotide away. The chain employs TRBV27 and TRBJ2-7; no reliable D call. The length of the CDR3 is 13 residues. The V and J ends lost 1 base and 3 bases respectively, with 7 bases between them. The germline gives CDR1 MNHEY, CDR2 SMNVEV (reference sequence). The CDR3 is CASSLYVGYEQYF. The CDR3 coding sequence is TGTGCCAGCAGTTTATATGTGGGCTACGAGCAGTACTTC.

This sequence joins TRBV25-1 and TRBJ2-7; D call uncertain. The CDR3 contains 11 residues. V gave up 1 base and J gave up 13 bases, with 11 bases separating them. Germline values: CDR1 MGHDK, CDR2 SYGVNS. The CDR3 DNA sequence: TGTGCCAGCAGTGAATTCATGGACCTCTACTTC. It specifies CASSEFMDLYF.

In the case of this clonotype: One junction end disagrees with the germline gene, perhaps due to a read error. The CDR3 DNA sequence: TGTGCCAGCAGCCAAGATCTTGCGGGTATACCTACCTACGAGCAGTACTTC. This codes for CASSQDLAGIPTYEQYF. The chain recombines TRBV4-1 with TRBJ2-7, with TRBD2 as a possible D gene (5 bases). The CDR3 is 17 residues long. CDR1 is MGHRA and CDR2 is YSYEKL in the germline V gene.

This clonotype was seen more than once but under ten times. V gene TRBV2 combines with J gene TRBJ2-5; 11 bases map to TRBD2. The junction had 3 bases not matched to a gene; V was cut back by 2 bases and J by 4 bases. Germline V CDR1 and CDR2: SNHLY, FYNNEI. CDR3 size: 15 residues. CDR3 bases: TGTGCCAGCAGTGAAATAGCGGGGGGGCGAGAGACCCAGTACTTC. The encoded protein is CASSEIAGGRETQYF.

The chain combines TRBV6-2 or TRBV6-3 with TRBJ1-5; D is ambiguous. Trimming removed 3 bases from V and 7 bases from J, with 10 bases in between. Germline values: CDR1 MNHEY, CDR2 SVGEGT. There are 13 residues in the CDR3. CDR3 in DNA: TGTGCCAGCAGTTATGGATGGAGGCAGCCCCAGCATTTT. Residues: CASSYGWRQPQHF.

The chain carries TRBV7-6 and TRBJ1-4, with TRBD1 as a possible D gene (6 bases). The CDR3 totals 13 residues. The germline V gene has CDR1 SGHVS and CDR2 FNYEAQ. Trimming pared 6 bases from V and 6 bases from J, leaving 11 bases between. The CDR3, as DNA: TGTGCCAGCAGTTCGTCAGGGGATGAAAAACTGTTTTTT. Encoded protein: CASSSSGDEKLFF.

The genes are TRBV10-3 and TRBJ2-5; 7 bases align to TRBD2. There are 15 residues in the CDR3. The V and J ends lost 3 bases and 5 bases, in that order; junction bases with no gene match: 9. Germline CDR1 ENHRY, CDR2 SYGVKD. CDR3 protein: CAISDSVGSGETQYF. CDR3 nucleotide sequence: TGTGCCATCAGTGACTCTGTCGGTAGCGGGGAGACCCAGTACTTC.

This chain links TRBV4-3 with TRBJ2-3, with D perhaps TRBD2 (6 bases). CDR1 LGHNA and CDR2 YSLEER come from the germline V gene. The CDR3 covers 15 residues. V shed 0 bases and J shed 10 bases, with 17 bases lying between them. CDR3 coding DNA: TGCGCCAGCAGCCAAGATCGGGAGAGCCGGGCCTCGCAGTATTTT. This translates into CASSQDRESRASQYF.

The table lists this clonotype with many counts. The V gene is TRBV7-6, the J gene TRBJ1-1, with D possibly being TRBD1 (6 bases). Germline V CDR1 and CDR2: SGHVS, FNYEAQ. The CDR3 consists of 14 residues. With 0 bases removed from V and 11 bases from J, the gap between germline ends came to 16 bases. In DNA, the CDR3 is TGTGCCAGCAGCTTAGCGGGGGGGGCAGGGGCTGCTTTCTTT. It yields the protein CASSLAGGAGAAFF.

This clonotype was seen ten or more times. V is TRBV20-1 and J is TRBJ2-7, with 9 bases that match TRBD1. Germline V gene sequence: CDR1 DFQATT, CDR2 SNEGSKA (reference sequence). The CDR3 is 12 amino acids. The ends lost 7 bases at V and 7 bases at J; junction bases unmatched: 8. CDR3 protein: CSVGQGMREQYF. CDR3 nucleotides: TGCAGTGTGGGACAGGGAATGAGGGAGCAGTACTTC.